Presented here are 29 T cell receptor beta chains from one specimen sequenced in a study of T cells in women clearing cervical HPV infection. TCRdb keeps only in-frame clones here, not all; method: immunoSEQ multiplex PCR. This repertoire comprises 45,000 to 55,000 clones; its ten largest clones make up roughly 1.5%. The sequencing sample was made of blood buffy coat. The receptors shown here come from a woman between 18 and 70 years old with a cervical HPV16 infection that either progressed to CIN3+ or cleared (not recorded which).

Worth noting for this clone: The read stops 3 residues short of the end of the CDR3; the missing end is completed from the germline J gene. V is TRBV5-1 and J is TRBJ2-1; 8 nucleotides agree with TRBD1. The V segment lost 1 base and the J segment 8 bases; nucleotides outside the gene matches: 11. This CDR3 is 16 amino acids long. From germline, CDR1 is SGHRS and CDR2 YFSETQ. This CDR3 is CASSLLGGRGQDEQFF. The sequenced part of the CDR3 DNA is TGCGCCAGCAGCTTGCTCGGCGGCAGGGGGCAGGATGAG. The full variable domain, with the rest looked up from reference TRBV5-1 and TRBJ2-1, is KAGVTQTPRYLIKTRGQQVTLSCSPISGHRSVSWYQQTPGQGLQFLFEYFSETQRNKGNFPGRFSGRQFSNSRSEMNVSTLELGDSALYLCASSLLGGRGQDEQFFGPGTRLTVL.

To note about this clone: The junction shows a germline mismatch at one end, possibly a read error. The sequence runs out 3 residues before the end of the CDR3; the remainder is reconstructed from the germline J gene. The rearrangement uses TRBV4-1 and TRBJ2-7; a weak D match, TRBD2 (6 bases). Germline CDR1 is MGHRA and CDR2 is YSYEKL. CDR3 size: 15 residues. CDR3 protein: CTSIGQWGVHYEQYF. The CDR3 DNA, read in part, is TGCACCAGCATCGGCCAATGGGGGGTTCACTACGAG.

Turning to this clone: The read falls 3 residues short of the CDR3 end, and the missing part is taken from the germline J gene. The chain uses TRBV28 and TRBJ2-7, with 7 bases aligning to TRBD2. V dropped 7 bases and J dropped 0; count of bases not matched to a gene: 3. CDR1 is MDHEN, CDR2 SYDVKM, per germline. The CDR3 has 13 amino acids. This CDR3 is CASTGGGSYEQYF. The DNA read from the CDR3 is TGTGCCAGCACTGGGGGGGGCTCCTACGAG.

The covered CDR3 bases are TGCGCCAGCAGCTTAACCGGGACTAGCGGCCGGGAG. Translated: CASSLTGTSGRE. The full CDR3 protein reads CASSLTGTSGRELFF. The chain recombines TRBV5-1 with TRBJ2-2; 11 positions agree with TRBD2. The read is 3 residues too short to cover the CDR3 end, so that end is filled in from the germline J gene. V dropped 2 bases and J dropped 9; count of bases not matched to a gene: 6. Germline CDR1 and CDR2: SGHRS and YFSETQ. The CDR3 has 15 amino acids. The full variable domain, its missing parts supplied by reference TRBV5-1 and TRBJ2-2, is KAGVTQTPRYLIKTRGQQVTLSCSPISGHRSVSWYQQTPGQGLQFLFEYFSETQRNKGNFPGRFSGRQFSNSRSEMNVSTLELGDSALYLCASSLTGTSGRELFFGEGSRLTVL.

For this clone: Coverage ceases 3 residues before the CDR3 finishes, and the germline J gene fills in the end. V is TRBV30 and J is TRBJ1-5; unclear D gene. The CDR3 has 15 amino acids. Trimming pared 1 base from V and 1 base from J, leaving 11 bases between. Germline V gene lookup returns CDR1 GTSNPN and CDR2 SVGIG (reference sequence). Incomplete CDR3 DNA: TGTGCCTGGAGTGAAGGCCCGAGGAGCAATCAGCCC. It encodes CAWSEGPRSNQP. The full-length CDR3 reads as CAWSEGPRSNQPQHF.

As regards this clone: The sequence runs out 3 residues before the end of the CDR3; the remainder is reconstructed from the germline J gene. The chain uses TRBV6-2 or TRBV6-3 and TRBJ2-3, with 8 positions matching TRBD2. J was trimmed by 4 bases and V by 5 bases; bases with no gene match: 5. CDR1 and CDR2 (germline): MNHEY, SVGEGT. The CDR3 runs 14 residues. CDR3 sequence: CASSPGLVPDTQYF. Partial CDR3 DNA: TGTGCCAGCAGTCCGGGACTAGTCCCAGATACG.

Notes on this clone: The CDR3 end lies 3 residues beyond the end of the read and is filled in from the germline J gene. The chain joins TRBV2 to TRBJ1-2, with 8 bases identical to TRBD1. Germline CDR1 reads SNHLY; CDR2 reads FYNNEI. The ends lost 8 bases at V and 5 bases at J; junction bases unmatched: 10. The CDR3 is 14 residues long. The covered CDR3 bases are TGTGCCAGCTTACGGACAGGGTTTAGGTATGGC. Its translation: CASLRTGFRYG. The whole CDR3 protein is CASLRTGFRYGYTF.

In the case of this clone: The CDR3 goes on 3 residues after the read ends, and that part is filled in from the germline J gene. This chain connects TRBV5-1 to TRBJ2-1; 10 bases are a match to TRBD1. Germline V gives CDR1 SGHRS, CDR2 YFSETQ. The CDR3 has 15 residues. The V and J ends lost 5 bases and 4 bases, in that order; junction bases with no gene match: 6. Partial CDR3 DNA: TGCGCCAGCAGTCGCCCGGGACAGGGGTACAATGAG. Its protein is CASSRPGQGYNE. The entire CDR3 sequence reads CASSRPGQGYNEQFF.

Remarks on this clone: The sequence runs out 3 residues before the end of the CDR3; the remainder is reconstructed from the germline J gene. The chain links TRBV7-2 to TRBJ1-5; D is uncertain. Per germline, CDR1 SGHTA and CDR2 FQGNSA. V was cut by 0 bases and J by 4 bases, with 4 bases left in between. The CDR3 totals 13 residues. CDR3 region: CASSLARNQPQHF. CDR3 bases read: TGTGCCAGCAGCTTAGCGCGGAATCAGCCC. Full variable domain (outside the CDR3, taken from reference TRBV7-2 and TRBJ1-5): GAGVSQSPSNKVTEKGKDVELRCDPISGHTALYWYRQSLGQGLEFLIYFQGNSAPDKSGLPSDRFSAERTGGSVSTLTIQRTQQEDSAVYLCASSLARNQPQHFGDGTRLSIL.

Comments on this clone: The CDR3 is cut off 3 residues early in the read; its end comes from the germline J gene. The genes are TRBV20-1 and TRBJ2-1; 8 positions agree with TRBD1. V lost 0 bases and J lost 5; bases outside the gene matches: 6. There are 15 residues in the CDR3. Germline V gene sequence: CDR1 DFQATT, CDR2 SNEGSKA (reference sequence). Incomplete CDR3 DNA: TGCAGTGCTAGAGACGCCGGGACAGGCCACAATGAG. Its translation is CSARDAGTGHNE. The complete CDR3 reads CSARDAGTGHNEQFF.

CDR3 sequence: CSARAAWPERETQYF. CDR3 DNA, as far as it was read: TGCAGTGCTAGAGCAGCGTGGCCAGAACGGGAGACC. The V call is TRBV20-1, the J call TRBJ2-5; D unclear. The sequenced fragment ends 3 residues before the CDR3 boundary, so the rest is inferred from the germline J gene. The germline V gene has CDR1 DFQATT and CDR2 SNEGSKA (reference sequence). The CDR3 extends over 15 amino acids. Deletions cut 1 base from V and 5 bases from J, with 17 bases between.

This clone counts as medium-sized (0.01 to 0.1%) by frequency. Sequencing ends 3 residues short of the CDR3 end; the germline J gene provides the rest. The V gene is TRBV4-2, the J gene TRBJ2-1; 14 bases are shared with TRBD2. This CDR3 has 21 residues. J was trimmed by 0 bases and V by 4 bases; bases with no gene match: 14. The germline V gene has CDR1 LGHNA and CDR2 YNFKEQ. The CDR3 protein is CASSPRLGLAGGYSSYNEQFF. The sequenced CDR3 bases are TGTGCCAGCAGCCCCAGACTCGGACTAGCGGGGGGCTACAGCTCCTACAATGAG.

This CDR3 reads CAWARQGAYGYTF. The CDR3 bases that were read are TGTGCCTGGGCCAGACAGGGGGCATATGGC. This chain connects TRBV30 to TRBJ1-2; 10 bases are a match to TRBD1. The CDR3 end is not reached by the read, which stops 3 residues before it; the germline J gene fills it in. CDR1 is GTSNPN and CDR2 is SVGIG in the germline V gene (reference sequence). There are 13 residues in the CDR3. Trimming cost V 5 bases and J 5 bases; bases outside gene matches: 5.

Details on this clone: Read data end 3 residues before the CDR3 end; the end is taken from the germline J gene. The chain couples TRBV28 to TRBJ2-7; D gene ambiguous. Germline CDR1 reads MDHEN; CDR2 reads SYDVKM. The CDR3 has 15 residues. V lost 2 bases, J lost 0 bases, and 11 bases lay in between. The CDR3 protein is CASSLNTANSYEQYF. The CDR3 DNA, read in part, is TGTGCCAGCAGTTTAAATACAGCCAACTCCTACGAG.

As concerns this clone: The germline gene is not matched at one end of the junction; a read error may be the cause. The sequence runs out 3 residues before the end of the CDR3; the remainder is reconstructed from the germline J gene. The V call is TRBV4-2, the J call TRBJ2-3; D is possibly TRBD2 (6 bases). Germline V gives CDR1 LGHNA, CDR2 YNFKEQ. CDR3 length: 16 amino acids. Incomplete CDR3 DNA: TGCGCCAGCAGCCTCTTGACTAGAGAGGGCACAGATACG. Its translation is CASSLLTREGTDT. The whole CDR3 protein reads CASSLLTREGTDTQYF.

In the case of this clone: The CDR3 end lies 3 residues beyond the end of the read and is filled in from the germline J gene. The chain recombines TRBV6-1 with TRBJ2-1; the match to TRBD2 covers 9 bases. The CDR3 runs 13 residues. The trim removed 4 bases at V and 9 bases at J, leaving 4 bases unmatched. Germline V CDR1 and CDR2: MNHNS, SASEGT. The CDR3 region is CASSGVREGEQFF. The DNA read from the CDR3 is TGTGCCAGCAGTGGGGTGCGGGAGGGTGAG.

Of note for this clone: The read ends 3 residues shy of where the CDR3 ends; the end is completed using the germline J gene. The chain employs TRBV14 and TRBJ2-3; 10 nucleotides match TRBD2. Germline trimming cut 4 bases from V and 4 bases from J; bases unmatched to any gene: 8. The CDR3 length is 16 residues. CDR1 and CDR2 (germline): SGHDN, FVKESK. Incomplete CDR3 DNA: TGTGCCAGCAGCCTCCCAGCGGGGGGGCAATCAGATACG. Amino acid sequence: CASSLPAGGQSDT. The full CDR3 sequence reads CASSLPAGGQSDTQYF.

A note on this clone: The read stops 3 residues short of the end of the CDR3; the missing end is completed from the germline J gene. This chain uses TRBV9 with TRBJ2-3, with 9 bases fitting TRBD1. J lost 6 bases, V lost 1 base, and 6 bases had no gene match. The CDR3 covers 15 residues. The germline V gene has CDR1 SGDLS and CDR2 YYNGEE. The CDR3 region is CASSVRTGVGDTQYF. The CDR3 bases that were read are TGTGCCAGCAGCGTACGGACAGGGGTCGGGGATACG. Combining the CDR3 with reference TRBV9 and TRBJ2-3 gives the whole variable domain DSGVTQTPKHLITATGQRVTLRCSPRSGDLSVYWYQQSLDQGLQFLIQYYNGEERAKGNILERFSAQQFPDLHSELNLSSLELGDSALYFCASSVRTGVGDTQYFGPGTRLTVL.

Remarks on this clone: The CDR3 end lies 3 residues beyond the end of the read and is filled in from the germline J gene. V is TRBV20-1 and J is TRBJ2-7, with D perhaps TRBD1 (5 bases). V was pared by 0 bases and J by 2 bases, with 11 bases between. Germline-derived CDR1 and CDR2 are DFQATT and SNEGSKA (reference sequence). CDR3 length: 14 amino acids. CDR3 DNA (partial): TGCAGTGCTAGAGATCGAGCAGGGACCTACGAG. Its protein product is CSARDRAGTYE. The whole CDR3 is CSARDRAGTYEQYF.

In regard to this clone: Coverage ceases 3 residues before the CDR3 finishes, and the germline J gene fills in the end. The gene calls are TRBV14 and TRBJ2-7; D possibly corresponds to TRBD1 (5 bases). The germline V gene encodes CDR1 SGHDN and CDR2 FVKESK. The CDR3 consists of 13 residues. V dropped 2 bases and J dropped 6 bases, with 11 bases sitting between them. The CDR3 bases that were read are TGTGCCAGCAGCCAACCCTCAGGGTTCGAG. Translating it yields CASSQPSGFE. The CDR3 as a whole reads CASSQPSGFEQYF.

Comments on this clone: The sequenced fragment ends 3 residues before the CDR3 boundary, so the rest is inferred from the germline J gene. The V call is TRBV6-2 or TRBV6-3, the J call TRBJ2-5; D perhaps matches TRBD2 (5 bases). The CDR3 sequence is 14 residues long. The germline CDR1 and CDR2 sequences are MNHEY and SVGEGT. The ends were cut back, 4 bases at V and 2 bases at J, with 11 bases in the middle. This CDR3 is CASSLDGGQETQYF. The part of the CDR3 DNA that was read is TGTGCCAGCAGTTTGGACGGCGGGCAAGAGACC.

With respect to this clone: Coverage ceases 3 residues before the CDR3 finishes, and the germline J gene fills in the end. V gene TRBV5-1 combines with J gene TRBJ1-2; 7 bases fit TRBD1. CDR1 and CDR2 (germline): SGHRS, YFSETQ. The CDR3 runs to 15 residues. The V and J ends lost 3 bases and 0 bases, in that order; junction bases with no gene match: 5. The CDR3 here is CASSSAGTANYGYTF. Incomplete CDR3 DNA: TGCGCCAGCAGCTCAGCCGGGACAGCTAACTATGGC.

A word on this clone: The CDR3 end is not reached by the read, which stops 3 residues before it; the germline J gene fills it in. The chain links TRBV18 to TRBJ1-2; 9 bases fit TRBD1. This CDR3 region has 15 residues. CDR1 and CDR2 from the germline V gene are KGHSH and LQKENI. Trimming at V came to 3 bases and at J to 3 bases, leaving 5 bases not matched to a gene. Partial CDR3 DNA: TGTGCCAGCTCACCCGTACAGGGGGCTGACTATGGC. Its translation: CASSPVQGADYG. The whole CDR3 sequence reads CASSPVQGADYGYTF.

About this clone: The read terminates 3 residues before the CDR3 end, so the remaining end is supplied by the germline J gene. The chain employs TRBV18 and TRBJ1-1, with TRBD1 matching over 10 bases. The ends lost 3 bases at V and 5 bases at J; junction bases unmatched: 3. This CDR3 has 14 amino acids. CDR1 and CDR2 (germline): KGHSH, LQKENI. Partial CDR3 DNA: TGTGCCAGCTCACCCCGACAGGGGGCAACTGAA. Amino acid sequence: CASSPRQGATE. The full CDR3 protein reads CASSPRQGATEAFF. Combining the CDR3 with reference TRBV18 and TRBJ1-1 gives the whole variable domain NAGVMQNPRHLVRRRGQEARLRCSPMKGHSHVYWYRQLPEEGLKFMVYLQKENIIDESGMPKERFSAEFPKEGPSILRIQQVVRGDSAAYFCASSPRQGATEAFFGQGTRLTVV.

A word on this clone: The CDR3 end falls 3 residues outside the read, so it is completed with the germline J gene. This rearrangement joins TRBV7-9 to TRBJ1-1; D unresolved. Trimming cost V 5 bases and J 4 bases, with 14 bases left between them. The CDR3 covers 14 residues. The germline CDR1 and CDR2 sequences are SEHNR and FQNEAQ (reference sequence). CDR3 protein: CASSLSLTPTEAFF. The CDR3 bases that were read are TGTGCCAGCAGCCTCAGTCTCACACCCACTGAA.

A remark on this clone: The CDR3 goes on 3 residues after the read ends, and that part is filled in from the germline J gene. V gene TRBV19 combines with J gene TRBJ2-2, with TRBD1 as a possible D gene (6 bases). Trimming shortened V by 4 bases and J by 0 bases, and 15 bases separated the two germline ends. The length of the CDR3 is 17 residues. CDR1 and CDR2 (germline): LNHDA, SQIVND (reference sequence). The sequenced part of the CDR3 DNA is TGTGCCAGTAGTACCGAACCGGGACATTCGAACACCGGGGAG. It encodes CASSTEPGHSNTGE. The CDR3 in its entirety is CASSTEPGHSNTGELFF.

A remark on this clone: The read comes to an end 3 residues before the CDR3 does, leaving the germline J gene to fill in the end. This chain uses TRBV20-1 with TRBJ2-3; TRBD2 might be the D (6 bases). Trimming removed 5 bases from V and 1 base from J, with 16 bases in between. CDR1 and CDR2 (germline): DFQATT, SNEGSKA (reference sequence). This CDR3 comprises 15 residues. CDR3 protein: CSAPPLAGRTDTQYF. CDR3 bases read: TGCAGTGCTCCGCCACTAGCAGGACGCACAGATACG.

The sequenced part of the CDR3 DNA is TGTGCCAGCAGCTTCCGGGACAGGGGTCGAACAGATACG. It yields the protein CASSFRDRGRTDT. The full-length CDR3 reads as CASSFRDRGRTDTQYF. The chain carries TRBV7-6 and TRBJ2-3; 10 positions agree with TRBD1. Sequencing ends 3 residues short of the CDR3 end; the germline J gene provides the rest. Germline lookup yields CDR1 SGHVS and CDR2 FNYEAQ. This CDR3 spans 16 amino acids. With 3 bases clipped from V and 3 bases from J, the junction kept 6 bases outside the gene matches.

On this clone: The read is 3 residues too short to cover the CDR3 end, so that end is filled in from the germline J gene. V is TRBV2 and J is TRBJ1-2, with D possibly matching TRBD1 (5 bases). V lost 0 bases to trimming and J lost 4 bases, with 9 bases between them. The CDR3 runs 14 residues. Germline loops: CDR1 SNHLY, CDR2 FYNNEI. The covered CDR3 bases are TGTGCCAGCAGTGAAGCGCGGGGCAGCTATGGC. Translated: CASSEARGSYG. From start to end, the CDR3 is CASSEARGSYGYTF.